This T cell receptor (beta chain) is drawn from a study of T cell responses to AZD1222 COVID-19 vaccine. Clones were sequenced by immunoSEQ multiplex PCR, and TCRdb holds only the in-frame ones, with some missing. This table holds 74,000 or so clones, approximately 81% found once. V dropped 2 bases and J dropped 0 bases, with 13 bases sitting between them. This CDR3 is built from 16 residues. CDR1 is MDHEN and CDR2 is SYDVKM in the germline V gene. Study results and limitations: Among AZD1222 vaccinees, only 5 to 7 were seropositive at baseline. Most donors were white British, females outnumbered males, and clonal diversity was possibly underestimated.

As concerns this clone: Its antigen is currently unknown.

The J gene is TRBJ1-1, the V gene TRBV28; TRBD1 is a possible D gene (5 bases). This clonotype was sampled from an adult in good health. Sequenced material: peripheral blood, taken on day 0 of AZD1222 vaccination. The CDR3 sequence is CASSLPLTAMNTEAFF. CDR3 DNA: TGTGCCAGCAGTTTACCCCTGACAGCGATGAACACTGAAGCTTTCTTT.